The sequence of this T cell receptor beta chain was determined in a study of T cell responses to AZD1222 COVID-19 vaccine. A remark on this clone: What it binds is unknown.

Germline CDR1 SGHRS, CDR2 YFSETQ. This CDR3 comprises 15 residues. J lost 7 bases, V lost 4 bases, and 9 bases had no gene match. The protocol was immunoSEQ multiplex PCR, while the TCRdb copy is restricted to in-frame clones and leaves out a portion. The sample includes fewer than 150,000 clones, roughly 91% seen only once; the top ten take more than 3%. Whole-study findings and limits: Just a handful of AZD1222 recipients were seropositive at baseline. Clonal diversity was possibly underestimated, and white British individuals and females predominated among donors. Spike was spanned by vaccine-associated CD4 TCRs, which were dominant at 160-218 and 743-854. Unmutated variant regions reportedly attract nearly half of all spike-specific TCRs.

The material sequenced was peripheral blood, taken 28 days after the second AZD1222 dose. The chain joins TRBV5-1 to TRBJ2-7; 12 bases align to TRBD2. This clonotype was obtained from an adult who received the AZD1222 COVID-19 vaccine. For the CDR3, the DNA is TGCGCCAGCAGCCTCGACTCCGGGACTAGCGGGGAGCAGTACTTC. It is translated as CASSLDSGTSGEQYF. Supplemented by reference TRBV5-1 and TRBJ2-7, the full variable domain reads KAGVTQTPRYLIKTRGQQVTLSCSPISGHRSVSWYQQTPGQGLQFLFEYFSETQRNKGNFPGRFSGRQFSNSRSEMNVSTLELGDSALYLCASSLDSGTSGEQYFGPGTRLTVT.